A selection of T cell receptor beta chains follows, all from one sample in a study of T-cell memory formation after mild COVID-19. MiXCR, run by TCRdb on the 5' RACE reads, gives a single entry per CDR3 protein. The sample contains 180,000 or so distinct CDR3 sequences, 11% of which appear only once. Sequenced: PBMCs or a T cell subset sorted from them (not recorded which). The receptor set was obtained from a man aged 18 to 29 who had mild COVID-19 (a few samples of this study predate the infection). Cell type and time point are not known. The CDR3 runs from the conserved cysteine through the conserved F or W. D genes are given only for firm matches. Size tells how often a clone was seen (once, few, many) or the class of an expanded clone, and some rows leave it out.

v_gene: TRBV20-1; d_gene: TRBD1; abundance: few; j_gene: TRBJ1-3; CDR3aa: CSANPGGAGGNTIYF; CDR3nt: TGCAGTGCTAACCCAGGGGGAGCGGGAGGAAACACCATATATTTT
v_gene: TRBV4-3; d_gene: -; abundance: -; j_gene: TRBJ1-2; CDR3aa: CASSQAFFGGAYYGYTF; CDR3nt: TGCGCCAGCAGCCAAGCCTTCTTTGGGGGGGCCTACTATGGCTACACCTTC
v_gene: TRBV20-1; d_gene: -; abundance: few; j_gene: TRBJ2-5; CDR3aa: CSARASDQETQYF; CDR3nt: TGCAGTGCCAGGGCTAGTGATCAAGAGACCCAGTACTTC
v_gene: TRBV12-3/TRBV12-4; d_gene: -; abundance: few; j_gene: TRBJ2-5; CDR3aa: CANQDSQETQYF; CDR3nt: TGTGCCAACCAGGACAGTCAAGAGACCCAGTACTTC
v_gene: TRBV24-1; d_gene: TRBD2; abundance: -; j_gene: TRBJ2-1; CDR3aa: CATSDSRGGANEQFF; CDR3nt: TGTGCCACCAGTGATTCGCGCGGGGGGGCGAATGAGCAGTTCTTC
v_gene: TRBV4-3; d_gene: -; abundance: -; j_gene: TRBJ2-7; CDR3aa: CASSQETSYEQYF; CDR3nt: TGCGCCAGCAGCCAAGAGACAAGCTACGAGCAGTACTTC
v_gene: TRBV7-3; d_gene: TRBD2; abundance: -; j_gene: TRBJ2-3; CDR3aa: CASSPGGAGITDTQYF; CDR3nt: TGTGCCAGCAGCCCGGGAGGGGCCGGCATTACAGATACGCAGTATTTT
v_gene: TRBV5-1; d_gene: -; abundance: -; j_gene: TRBJ2-5; CDR3aa: CASSSSVQVQETQYF; CDR3nt: TGCGCCAGCAGCTCGTCGGTCCAGGTCCAAGAGACCCAGTACTTC
v_gene: TRBV6-2/TRBV6-3; d_gene: TRBD2; abundance: -; j_gene: TRBJ2-1; CDR3aa: CASSPSGAHYNEQFF; CDR3nt: TGTGCCAGCAGCCCTAGCGGGGCCCACTACAATGAGCAGTTCTTC
v_gene: TRBV18; d_gene: -; abundance: -; j_gene: TRBJ2-5; CDR3aa: CASSPHEETQYF; CDR3nt: TGTGCCAGCTCCCCACATGAAGAGACCCAGTACTTC
v_gene: TRBV5-1; d_gene: TRBD2; abundance: few; j_gene: TRBJ2-1; CDR3aa: CASSPSSGSYNEQFF; CDR3nt: TGCGCCAGCAGCCCTTCTAGCGGCTCCTACAATGAGCAGTTCTTC
v_gene: TRBV28; d_gene: TRBD1; abundance: few; j_gene: TRBJ1-4; CDR3aa: CASSSQTGPNEKLFF; CDR3nt: TGTGCCAGCAGCTCTCAGACAGGGCCAAATGAAAAACTGTTTTTT
v_gene: TRBV7-9; d_gene: -; abundance: -; j_gene: TRBJ1-1; CDR3aa: CASSLRASPPEAFF; CDR3nt: TGTGCCAGCAGCTTAAGGGCGAGTCCGCCTGAAGCTTTCTTT
v_gene: TRBV20-1; d_gene: -; abundance: -; j_gene: TRBJ1-4; CDR3aa: CSGRGLFNEKLFF; CDR3nt: TGCAGTGGGCGGGGTCTGTTTAATGAAAAACTGTTTTTT
v_gene: TRBV7-9; d_gene: -; abundance: -; j_gene: TRBJ2-7; CDR3aa: CASSRPREYEQYF; CDR3nt: TGTGCCAGCAGCCGTCCGAGGGAATACGAGCAGTACTTC
v_gene: TRBV12-3/TRBV12-4; d_gene: -; abundance: few; j_gene: TRBJ1-1; CDR3aa: CASSPEGDTEAFF; CDR3nt: TGTGCCAGCAGCCCCGAGGGGGACACTGAAGCTTTCTTT
v_gene: TRBV6-6; d_gene: TRBD1; abundance: -; j_gene: TRBJ2-5; CDR3aa: CASRDRDQETQYF; CDR3nt: TGTGCCAGCAGAGACAGGGATCAAGAGACCCAGTACTTC
v_gene: TRBV11-2; d_gene: -; abundance: -; j_gene: TRBJ2-7; CDR3aa: CASSPDGSYEQYF; CDR3nt: TGTGCCAGCAGCCCGGACGGCTCCTACGAGCAGTACTTC
v_gene: TRBV2; d_gene: TRBD2; abundance: -; j_gene: TRBJ2-3; CDR3aa: CASTALAGGPDTQYF; CDR3nt: TGTGCCAGCACCGCCCTAGCGGGGGGCCCAGATACGCAGTATTTT
v_gene: TRBV24-1; d_gene: TRBD2; abundance: few; j_gene: TRBJ2-3; CDR3aa: CATSDQTSGGDTQYF; CDR3nt: TGTGCCACCAGTGACCAGACTAGCGGGGGAGATACGCAGTATTTT
v_gene: TRBV20-1; d_gene: TRBD1; abundance: once; j_gene: TRBJ1-5; CDR3aa: CSANTGGVQPQHF; CDR3nt: TGCAGTGCGAACACAGGGGGCGTTCAGCCCCAGCATTTT
v_gene: TRBV4-1; d_gene: TRBD2; abundance: few; j_gene: TRBJ2-1; CDR3aa: CASSHQTSGEGDEQFF; CDR3nt: TGCGCCAGCAGCCACCAGACTAGCGGGGAGGGGGATGAGCAGTTCTTC
v_gene: TRBV14; d_gene: -; abundance: few; j_gene: TRBJ2-5; CDR3aa: CASSHVRETQYF; CDR3nt: TGTGCCAGCAGCCACGTAAGGGAGACCCAGTACTTC
v_gene: TRBV24-1; d_gene: -; abundance: -; j_gene: TRBJ2-1; CDR3aa: CATSDAFGEQFF; CDR3nt: TGTGCCACCAGTGATGCCTTTGGGGAGCAGTTCTTC
v_gene: TRBV7-2; d_gene: TRBD1; abundance: -; j_gene: TRBJ2-2; CDR3aa: CASSTQTGGGGELFF; CDR3nt: TGTGCCAGCAGCACCCAGACAGGGGGAGGCGGGGAGCTGTTTTTT
v_gene: TRBV5-6; d_gene: -; abundance: many; j_gene: TRBJ1-1; CDR3aa: CASSLTNGLAFF; CDR3nt: TGTGCCAGCAGCTTGACAAACGGATTGGCTTTCTTT
v_gene: TRBV5-5; d_gene: -; abundance: many; j_gene: TRBJ1-1; CDR3aa: CASSLLRTEAFF; CDR3nt: TGTGCCAGCAGCTTGCTCCGCACTGAAGCTTTCTTT
v_gene: TRBV29-1; d_gene: -; abundance: many; j_gene: TRBJ2-1; CDR3aa: CSVDRNSYNEQFF; CDR3nt: TGCAGCGTTGACAGGAACAGCTACAATGAGCAGTTCTTC
v_gene: TRBV20-1; d_gene: -; abundance: many; j_gene: TRBJ2-3; CDR3aa: CSALGSSTDTQYF; CDR3nt: TGCAGTGCTCTCGGTTCTAGCACAGATACGCAGTATTTT
v_gene: TRBV6-1; d_gene: -; abundance: -; j_gene: TRBJ1-3; CDR3aa: CASSEVGRGKSGNTIYF; CDR3nt: TGTGCCAGCAGTGAAGTCGGCCGTGGGAAGTCTGGAAACACCATATATTTT
v_gene: TRBV20-1; d_gene: -; abundance: -; j_gene: TRBJ2-1; CDR3aa: CSARGPSSYNEQFF; CDR3nt: TGCAGTGCGCGAGGGCCGAGCTCCTACAATGAGCAGTTCTTC
v_gene: TRBV5-1; d_gene: -; abundance: few; j_gene: TRBJ1-1; CDR3aa: CASRTGEGTEAFF; CDR3nt: TGCGCCAGCCGGACGGGGGAAGGCACTGAAGCTTTCTTT
v_gene: TRBV6-1; d_gene: -; abundance: few; j_gene: TRBJ1-1; CDR3aa: CASFNTEAFF; CDR3nt: TGTGCCAGCTTCAACACTGAAGCTTTCTTT
v_gene: TRBV20-1; d_gene: TRBD1; abundance: few; j_gene: TRBJ1-5; CDR3aa: CSPDLDRVGSGPQHF; CDR3nt: TGCAGTCCCGACCTAGACAGGGTGGGGTCCGGGCCCCAGCATTTT
v_gene: TRBV18; d_gene: -; abundance: few; j_gene: TRBJ1-5; CDR3aa: CASSKASNQPQHF; CDR3nt: TGTGCCAGCTCAAAGGCCAGTAACCAGCCCCAGCATTTT
v_gene: TRBV9; d_gene: TRBD1; abundance: few; j_gene: TRBJ2-7; CDR3aa: CASSGGQHSYEQYF; CDR3nt: TGTGCCAGCAGCGGGGGACAGCACTCCTACGAGCAGTACTTC
v_gene: TRBV15; d_gene: TRBD2; abundance: -; j_gene: TRBJ2-5; CDR3aa: CATSNFSPSGQETQYF; CDR3nt: TGTGCCACCAGCAATTTTTCTCCTAGCGGCCAAGAGACCCAGTACTTC